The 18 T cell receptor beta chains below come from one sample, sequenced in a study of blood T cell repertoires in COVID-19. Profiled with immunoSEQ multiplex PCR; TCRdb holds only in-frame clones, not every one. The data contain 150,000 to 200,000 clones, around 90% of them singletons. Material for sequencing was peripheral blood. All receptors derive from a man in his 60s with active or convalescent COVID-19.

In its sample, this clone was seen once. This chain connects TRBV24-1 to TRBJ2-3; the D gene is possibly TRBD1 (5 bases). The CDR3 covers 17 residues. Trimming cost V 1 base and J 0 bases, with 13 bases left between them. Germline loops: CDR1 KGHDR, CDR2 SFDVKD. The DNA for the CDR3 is TGTGCCACCAGTGATTTTGATCAGGGAACTAGCACAGATACGCAGTATTTT. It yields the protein CATSDFDQGTSTDTQYF.

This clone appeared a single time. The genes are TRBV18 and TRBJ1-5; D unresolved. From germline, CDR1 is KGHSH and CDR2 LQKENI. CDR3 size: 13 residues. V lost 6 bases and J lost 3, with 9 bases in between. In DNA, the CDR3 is TGTGCCAGCTCCCCCTATTACAATCAGCCCCAGCATTTT. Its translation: CASSPYYNQPQHF.

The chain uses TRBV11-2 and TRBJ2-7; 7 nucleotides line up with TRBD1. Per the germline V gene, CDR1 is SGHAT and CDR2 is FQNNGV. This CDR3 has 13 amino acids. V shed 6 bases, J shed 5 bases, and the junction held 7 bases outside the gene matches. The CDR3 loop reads CASSRTGENEQYF. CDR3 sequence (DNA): TGTGCCAGCAGTCGAACAGGGGAGAACGAGCAGTACTTC.

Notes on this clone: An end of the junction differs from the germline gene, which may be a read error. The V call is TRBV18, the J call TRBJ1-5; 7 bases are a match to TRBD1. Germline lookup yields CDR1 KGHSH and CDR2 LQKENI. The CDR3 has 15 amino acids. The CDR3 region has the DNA TGTGCCTGCTCAGAGAACAGGGGAGGCAATCAGCCCCAGCATTTT. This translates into CACSENRGGNQPQHF.

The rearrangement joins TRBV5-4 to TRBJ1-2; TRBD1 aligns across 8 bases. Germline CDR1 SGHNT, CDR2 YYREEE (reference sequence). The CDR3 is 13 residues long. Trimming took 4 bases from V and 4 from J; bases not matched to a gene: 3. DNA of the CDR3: TGTGCCAGCAGCCCTGACAGGGGCTATGGCTACACCTTC. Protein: CASSPDRGYGYTF.

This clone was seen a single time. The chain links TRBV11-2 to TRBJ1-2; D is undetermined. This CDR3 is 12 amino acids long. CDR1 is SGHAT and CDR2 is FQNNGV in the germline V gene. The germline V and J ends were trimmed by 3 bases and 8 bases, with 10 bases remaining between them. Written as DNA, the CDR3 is TGTGCCAGCAGCTTGAGGCTAGGAGGCTACACCTTC. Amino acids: CASSLRLGGYTF.

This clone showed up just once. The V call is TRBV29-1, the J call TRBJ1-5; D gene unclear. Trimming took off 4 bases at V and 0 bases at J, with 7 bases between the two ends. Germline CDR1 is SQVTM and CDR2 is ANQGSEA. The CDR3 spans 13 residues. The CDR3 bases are TGCAGCGTTGTCCTAAATAGCAATCAGCCCCAGCATTTT. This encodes CSVVLNSNQPQHF. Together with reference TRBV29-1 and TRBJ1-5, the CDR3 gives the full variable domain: SAVISQKPSRDICQRGTSLTIQCQVDSQVTMMFWYRQQPGQSLTLIATANQGSEATYESGFVIDKFPISRPNLTFSTLTVSNMSPEDSSIYLCSVVLNSNQPQHFGDGTRLSIL.

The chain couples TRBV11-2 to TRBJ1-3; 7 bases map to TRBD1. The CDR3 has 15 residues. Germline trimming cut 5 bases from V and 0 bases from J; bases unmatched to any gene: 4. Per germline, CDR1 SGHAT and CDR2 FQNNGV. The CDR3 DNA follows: TGTGCCAGCAGCACACAGGGGAGCTCTGGAAACACCATATATTTT. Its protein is CASSTQGSSGNTIYF. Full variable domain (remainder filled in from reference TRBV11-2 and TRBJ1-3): EAGVAQSPRYKIIEKRQSVAFWCNPISGHATLYWYQQILGQGPKLLIQFQNNGVVDDSQLPKDRFSAERLKGVDSTLKIQPAKLEDSAVYLCASSTQGSSGNTIYFGEGSWLTVV.

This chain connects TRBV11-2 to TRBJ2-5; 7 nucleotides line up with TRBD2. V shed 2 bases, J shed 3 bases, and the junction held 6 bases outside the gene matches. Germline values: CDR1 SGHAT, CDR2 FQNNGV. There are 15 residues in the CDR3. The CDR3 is CASSLYTLAEETQYF. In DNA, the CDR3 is TGTGCCAGCAGCTTATATACGCTAGCGGAAGAGACCCAGTACTTC.

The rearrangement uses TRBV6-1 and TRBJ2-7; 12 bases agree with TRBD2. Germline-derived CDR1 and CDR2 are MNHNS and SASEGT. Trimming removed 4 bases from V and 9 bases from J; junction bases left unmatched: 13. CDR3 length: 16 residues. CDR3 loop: CASSASLAGGLLRQYF. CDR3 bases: TGTGCCAGCAGTGCTTCCCTAGCGGGGGGGCTTCTTCGGCAGTACTTC.

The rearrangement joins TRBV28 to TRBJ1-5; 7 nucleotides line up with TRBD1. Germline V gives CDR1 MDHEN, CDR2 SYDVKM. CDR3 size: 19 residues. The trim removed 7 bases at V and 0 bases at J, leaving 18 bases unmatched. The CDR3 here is CASTTLEGGTAHSNQPQHF. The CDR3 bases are TGTGCCAGCACCACCTTAGAAGGGGGGACAGCGCATAGCAATCAGCCCCAGCATTTT.

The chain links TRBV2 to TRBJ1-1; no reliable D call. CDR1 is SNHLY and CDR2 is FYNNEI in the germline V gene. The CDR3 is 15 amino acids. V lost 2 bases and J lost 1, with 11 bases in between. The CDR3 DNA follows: TGTGCCAGCAGTGAAAGGAGGGCGAAGAACACTGAAGCTTTCTTT. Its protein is CASSERRAKNTEAFF. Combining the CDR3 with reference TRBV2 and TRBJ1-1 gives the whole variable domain EPEVTQTPSHQVTQMGQEVILRCVPISNHLYFYWYRQILGQKVEFLVSFYNNEISEKSEIFDDQFSVERPDGSNFTLKIRSTKLEDSAMYFCASSERRAKNTEAFFGQGTRLTVV.

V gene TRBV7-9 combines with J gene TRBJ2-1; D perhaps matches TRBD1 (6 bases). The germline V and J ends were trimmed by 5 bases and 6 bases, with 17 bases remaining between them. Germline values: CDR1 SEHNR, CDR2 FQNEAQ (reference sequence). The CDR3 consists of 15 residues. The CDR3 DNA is TGTGCCAGCAGCCTCCCACAGGGTTGGGGCAATGAGCAGTTCTTC. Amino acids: CASSLPQGWGNEQFF.

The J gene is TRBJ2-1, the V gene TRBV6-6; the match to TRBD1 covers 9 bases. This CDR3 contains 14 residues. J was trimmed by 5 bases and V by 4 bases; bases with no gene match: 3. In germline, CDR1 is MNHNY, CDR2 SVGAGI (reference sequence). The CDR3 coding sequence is TGTGCCAGCAGTTGGACAGGGGCCAACAATGAGCAGTTCTTC. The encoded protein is CASSWTGANNEQFF.

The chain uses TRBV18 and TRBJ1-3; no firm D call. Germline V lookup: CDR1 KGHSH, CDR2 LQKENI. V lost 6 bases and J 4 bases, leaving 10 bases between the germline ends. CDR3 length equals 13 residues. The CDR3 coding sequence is TGTGCCAGCTCCGAAACAGAGGGAAACACCATATATTTT. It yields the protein CASSETEGNTIYF.

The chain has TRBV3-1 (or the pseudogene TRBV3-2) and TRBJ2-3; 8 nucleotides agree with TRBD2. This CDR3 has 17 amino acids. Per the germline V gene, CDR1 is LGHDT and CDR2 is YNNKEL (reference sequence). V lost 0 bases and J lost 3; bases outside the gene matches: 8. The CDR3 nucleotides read TGTGCCAGCAGCCAAGATCAGGTCCGGGGGGGAACAGATACGCAGTATTTT. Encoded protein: CASSQDQVRGGTDTQYF.

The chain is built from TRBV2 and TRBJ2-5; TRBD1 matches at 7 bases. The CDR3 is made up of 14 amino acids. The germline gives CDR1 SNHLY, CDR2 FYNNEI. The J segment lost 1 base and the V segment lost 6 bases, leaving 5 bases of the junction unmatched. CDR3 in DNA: TGTGCCAGCAGCCTACAGGGGTTCCAAGAGACCCAGTACTTC. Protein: CASSLQGFQETQYF.

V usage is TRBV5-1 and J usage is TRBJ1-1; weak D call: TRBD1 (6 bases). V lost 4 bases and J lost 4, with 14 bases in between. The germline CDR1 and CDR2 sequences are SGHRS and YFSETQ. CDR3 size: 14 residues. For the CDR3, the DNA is TGCGCCAGCAGCGGGACAAACACCGGCACTGAAGCTTTCTTT. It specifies CASSGTNTGTEAFF.